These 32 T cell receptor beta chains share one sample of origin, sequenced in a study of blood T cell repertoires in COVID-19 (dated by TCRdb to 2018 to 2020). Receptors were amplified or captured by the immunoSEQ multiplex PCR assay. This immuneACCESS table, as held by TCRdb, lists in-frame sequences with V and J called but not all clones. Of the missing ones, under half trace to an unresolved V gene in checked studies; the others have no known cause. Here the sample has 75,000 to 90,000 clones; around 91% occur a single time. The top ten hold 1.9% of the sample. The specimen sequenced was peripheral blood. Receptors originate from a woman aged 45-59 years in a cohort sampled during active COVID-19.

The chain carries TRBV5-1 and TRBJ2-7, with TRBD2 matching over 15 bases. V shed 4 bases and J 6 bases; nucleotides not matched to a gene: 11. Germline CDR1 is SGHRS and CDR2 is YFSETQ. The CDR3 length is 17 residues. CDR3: CASSPLLRTSGRVEQYF. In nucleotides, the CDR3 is TGCGCCAGCAGCCCACTACTTAGGACTAGCGGGAGGGTCGAGCAGTACTTC. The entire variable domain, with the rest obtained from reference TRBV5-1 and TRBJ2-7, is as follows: KAGVTQTPRYLIKTRGQQVTLSCSPISGHRSVSWYQQTPGQGLQFLFEYFSETQRNKGNFPGRFSGRQFSNSRSEMNVSTLELGDSALYLCASSPLLRTSGRVEQYFGPGTRLTVT.

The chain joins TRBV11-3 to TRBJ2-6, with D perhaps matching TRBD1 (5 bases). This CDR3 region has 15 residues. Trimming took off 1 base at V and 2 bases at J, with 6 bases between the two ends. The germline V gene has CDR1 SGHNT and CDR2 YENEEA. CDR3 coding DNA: TGTGCCAGCAGCTTAGGCAGGGCTGGGGCCAACGTCCTGACTTTC. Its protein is CASSLGRAGANVLTF.

The CDR3 nucleotides read TGCGCCAGCAGCCAAGAGGGACAGGATAACTATGGCTACACCTTC. It codes for CASSQEGQDNYGYTF. The chain joins TRBV4-1 to TRBJ1-2; 8 bases align to TRBD1. J gave up 1 base and V 0 bases, and 1 base lay outside the gene matches. CDR3 length: 15 residues. Germline V gene lookup returns CDR1 MGHRA and CDR2 YSYEKL.

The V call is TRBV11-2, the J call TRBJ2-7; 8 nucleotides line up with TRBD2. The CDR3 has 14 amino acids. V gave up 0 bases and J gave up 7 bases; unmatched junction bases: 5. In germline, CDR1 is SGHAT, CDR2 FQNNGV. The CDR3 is CASSLDSGISEQYF. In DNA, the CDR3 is TGTGCCAGCAGCTTAGATAGCGGGATAAGTGAGCAGTACTTC.

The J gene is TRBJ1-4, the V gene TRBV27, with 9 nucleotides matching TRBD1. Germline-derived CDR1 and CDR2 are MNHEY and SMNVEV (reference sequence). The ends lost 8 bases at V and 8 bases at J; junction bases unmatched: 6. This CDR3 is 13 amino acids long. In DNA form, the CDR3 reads TGTGCCAGCGGGACAGGGTATAGCGAAAAACTGTTTTTT. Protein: CASGTGYSEKLFF. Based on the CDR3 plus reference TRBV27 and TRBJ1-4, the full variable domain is EAQVTQNPRYLITVTGKKLTVTCSQNMNHEYMSWYRQDPGLGLRQIYYSMNVEVTDKGDVPEGYKVSRKEKRNFPLILESPSPNQTSLYFCASGTGYSEKLFFGSGTQLSVL.

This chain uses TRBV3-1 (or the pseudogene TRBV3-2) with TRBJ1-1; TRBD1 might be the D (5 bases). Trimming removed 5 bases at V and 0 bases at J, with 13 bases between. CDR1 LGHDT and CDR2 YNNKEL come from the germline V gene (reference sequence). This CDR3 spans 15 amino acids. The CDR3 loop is CASSKRGDMNTEAFF. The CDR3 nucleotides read TGTGCCAGCAGCAAAAGGGGCGATATGAACACTGAAGCTTTCTTT.

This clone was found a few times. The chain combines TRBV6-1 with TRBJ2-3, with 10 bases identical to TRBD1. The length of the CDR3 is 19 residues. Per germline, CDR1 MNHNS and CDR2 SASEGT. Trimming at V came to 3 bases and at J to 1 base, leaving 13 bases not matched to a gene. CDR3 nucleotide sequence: TGTGCCAGCAGTGATTTGTCGGTCGGACAGGGGGGCGGCACAGATACGCAGTATTTT. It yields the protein CASSDLSVGQGGGTDTQYF.

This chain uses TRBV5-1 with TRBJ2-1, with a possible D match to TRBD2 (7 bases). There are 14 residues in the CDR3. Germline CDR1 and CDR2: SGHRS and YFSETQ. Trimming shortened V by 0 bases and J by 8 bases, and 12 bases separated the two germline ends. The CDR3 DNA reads TGCGCCAGCAGCTTGGATCAGGGGAGGGATGAGCAGTTCTTC. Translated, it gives CASSLDQGRDEQFF. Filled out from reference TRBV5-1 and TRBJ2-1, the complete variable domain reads KAGVTQTPRYLIKTRGQQVTLSCSPISGHRSVSWYQQTPGQGLQFLFEYFSETQRNKGNFPGRFSGRQFSNSRSEMNVSTLELGDSALYLCASSLDQGRDEQFFGPGTRLTVL.

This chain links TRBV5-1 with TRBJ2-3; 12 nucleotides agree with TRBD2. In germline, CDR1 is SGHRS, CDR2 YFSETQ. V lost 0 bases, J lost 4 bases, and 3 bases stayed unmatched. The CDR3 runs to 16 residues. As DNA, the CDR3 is TGCGCCAGCAGCTTGGCTAGCGGGGGGGACGCAGATACGCAGTATTTT. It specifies CASSLASGGDADTQYF.

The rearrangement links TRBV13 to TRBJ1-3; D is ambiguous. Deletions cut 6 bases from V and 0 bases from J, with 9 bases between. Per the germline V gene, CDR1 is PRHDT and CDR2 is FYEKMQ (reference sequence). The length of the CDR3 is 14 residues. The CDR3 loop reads CASRLINSGNTIYF. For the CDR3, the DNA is TGTGCCAGCAGATTAATCAACTCTGGAAACACCATATATTTT.

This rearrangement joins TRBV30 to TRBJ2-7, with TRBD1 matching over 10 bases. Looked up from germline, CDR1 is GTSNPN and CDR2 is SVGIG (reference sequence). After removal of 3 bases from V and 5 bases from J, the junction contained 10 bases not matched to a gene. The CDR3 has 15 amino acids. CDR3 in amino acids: CAWRPPGQGIDEQYF. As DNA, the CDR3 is TGTGCCTGGAGGCCTCCGGGACAGGGGATTGACGAGCAGTACTTC. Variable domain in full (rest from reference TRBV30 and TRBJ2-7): SQTIHQWPATLVQPVGSPLSLECTVEGTSNPNLYWYRQAAGRGLQLLFYSVGIGQISSEVPQNLSASRPQDRQFILSSKKLLLSDSGFYLCAWRPPGQGIDEQYFGPGTRLTVT.

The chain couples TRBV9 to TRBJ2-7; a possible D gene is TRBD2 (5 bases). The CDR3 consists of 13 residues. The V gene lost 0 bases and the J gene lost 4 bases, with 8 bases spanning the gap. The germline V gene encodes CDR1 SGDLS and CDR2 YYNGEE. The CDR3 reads CASSVGGEYEQYF. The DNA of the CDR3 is TGTGCCAGCAGCGTAGGGGGAGAGTACGAGCAGTACTTC.

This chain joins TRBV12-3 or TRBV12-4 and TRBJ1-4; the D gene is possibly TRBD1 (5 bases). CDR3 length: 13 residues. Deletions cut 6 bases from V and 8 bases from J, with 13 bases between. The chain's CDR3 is CASSARVWEKLFF. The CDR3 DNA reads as TGTGCCAGCAGCGCCAGGGTTTGGGAAAAACTGTTTTTT.

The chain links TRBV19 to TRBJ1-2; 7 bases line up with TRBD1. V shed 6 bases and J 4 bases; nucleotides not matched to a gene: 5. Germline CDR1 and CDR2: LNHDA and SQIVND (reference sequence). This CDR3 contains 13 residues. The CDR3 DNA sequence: TGTGCCAGTAGAGACAGGGTGACCTATGGCTACACCTTC. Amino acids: CASRDRVTYGYTF.

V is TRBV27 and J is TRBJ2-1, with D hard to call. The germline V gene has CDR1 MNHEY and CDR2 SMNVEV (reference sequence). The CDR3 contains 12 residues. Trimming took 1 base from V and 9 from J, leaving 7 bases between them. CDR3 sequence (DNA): TGTGCCAGCAGTTTATACGGTAGTGAGCAGTTCTTC. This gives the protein CASSLYGSEQFF.

For the CDR3, the DNA is TGTGCCAGCAGCTTATCGGGACAGGAGAAGCAGTTCTTC. This gives the protein CASSLSGQEKQFF. V and J are TRBV7-9 and TRBJ2-1; TRBD1 matches at 8 bases. J lost 11 bases, V lost 2 bases, and 5 bases had no gene match. Per the germline V gene, CDR1 is SEHNR and CDR2 is FQNEAQ (reference sequence). There are 13 residues in the CDR3.

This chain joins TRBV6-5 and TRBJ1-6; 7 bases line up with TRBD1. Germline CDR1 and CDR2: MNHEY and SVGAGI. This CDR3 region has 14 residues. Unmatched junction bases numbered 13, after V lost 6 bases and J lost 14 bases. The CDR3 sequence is CASRAWQGVISLHF. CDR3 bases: TGTGCCAGCAGGGCGTGGCAGGGGGTCATATCCCTCCACTTT.

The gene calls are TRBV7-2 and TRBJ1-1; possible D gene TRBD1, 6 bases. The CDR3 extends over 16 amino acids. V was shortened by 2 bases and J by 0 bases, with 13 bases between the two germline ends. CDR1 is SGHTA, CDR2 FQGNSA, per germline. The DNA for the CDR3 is TGTGCCAGCAGCTTATGGTCTGCAGGGGTGAACACTGAAGCTTTCTTT. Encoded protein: CASSLWSAGVNTEAFF.

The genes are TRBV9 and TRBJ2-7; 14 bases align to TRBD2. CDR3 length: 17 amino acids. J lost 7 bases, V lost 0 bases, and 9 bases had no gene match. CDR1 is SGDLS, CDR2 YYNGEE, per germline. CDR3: CASSVAGTSGSPREQYF. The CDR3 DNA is TGTGCCAGCAGCGTAGCGGGGACTAGCGGGAGTCCCCGTGAGCAGTACTTC.

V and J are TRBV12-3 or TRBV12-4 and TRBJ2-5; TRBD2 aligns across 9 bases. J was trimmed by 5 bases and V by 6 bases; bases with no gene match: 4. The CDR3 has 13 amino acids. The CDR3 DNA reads TGTGCCAGCAGGCGGGGGGGTAGTGAGACCCAGTACTTC. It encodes CASRRGGSETQYF.

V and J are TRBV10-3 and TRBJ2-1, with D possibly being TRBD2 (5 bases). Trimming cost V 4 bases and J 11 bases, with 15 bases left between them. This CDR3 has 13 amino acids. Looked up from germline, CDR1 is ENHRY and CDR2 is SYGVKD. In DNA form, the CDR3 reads TGTGCCATCAGTGCGGGCAGCCTAGCCCAGCAGTTCTTC. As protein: CAISAGSLAQQFF.

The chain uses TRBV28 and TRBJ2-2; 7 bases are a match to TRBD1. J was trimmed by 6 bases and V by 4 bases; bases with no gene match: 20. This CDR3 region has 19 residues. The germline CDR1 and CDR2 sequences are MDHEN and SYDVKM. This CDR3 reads CASSSFGVLTGVKAGELFF. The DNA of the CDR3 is TGTGCCAGCAGTTCCTTTGGGGTCCTAACAGGGGTGAAGGCCGGGGAGCTGTTTTTT.

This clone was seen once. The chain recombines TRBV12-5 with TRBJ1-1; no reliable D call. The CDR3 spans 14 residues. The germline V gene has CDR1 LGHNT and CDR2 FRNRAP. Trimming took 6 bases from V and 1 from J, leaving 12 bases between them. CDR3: CASGPAGWNTEAFF. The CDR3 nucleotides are TGTGCTAGTGGGCCGGCAGGCTGGAACACTGAAGCTTTCTTT.

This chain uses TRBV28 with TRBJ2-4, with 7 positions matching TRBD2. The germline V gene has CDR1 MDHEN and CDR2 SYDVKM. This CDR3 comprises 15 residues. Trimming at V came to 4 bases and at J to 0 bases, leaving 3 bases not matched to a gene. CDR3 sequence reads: CASSSSGEAKNIQYF. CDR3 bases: TGTGCCAGCAGTTCAAGCGGGGAAGCCAAAAACATTCAGTACTTC.

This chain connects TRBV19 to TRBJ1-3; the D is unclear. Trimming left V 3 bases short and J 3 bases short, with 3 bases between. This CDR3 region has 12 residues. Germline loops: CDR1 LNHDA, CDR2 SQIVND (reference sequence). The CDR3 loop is CASSISGNTIYF. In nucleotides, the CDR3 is TGTGCCAGTAGTATCAGTGGAAACACCATATATTTT. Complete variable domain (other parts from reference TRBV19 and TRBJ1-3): DGGITQSPKYLFRKEGQNVTLSCEQNLNHDAMYWYRQDPGQGLRLIYYSQIVNDFQKGDIAEGYSVSREKKESFPLTVTSAQKNPTAFYLCASSISGNTIYFGEGSWLTVV.

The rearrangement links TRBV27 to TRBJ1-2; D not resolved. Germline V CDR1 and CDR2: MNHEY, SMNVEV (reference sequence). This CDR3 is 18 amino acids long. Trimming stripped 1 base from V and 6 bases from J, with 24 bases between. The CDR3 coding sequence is TGTGCCAGCAGTTTATTGGGCGGCGGGCCCCTTTCGACCGATGGCTACACCTTC. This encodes CASSLLGGGPLSTDGYTF.

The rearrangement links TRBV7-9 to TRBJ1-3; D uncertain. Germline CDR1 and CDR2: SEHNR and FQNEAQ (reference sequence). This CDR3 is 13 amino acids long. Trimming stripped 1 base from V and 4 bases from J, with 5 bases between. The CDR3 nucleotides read TGTGCCAGCAGCTTAGTTGCGGGAAACACCATATATTTT. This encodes CASSLVAGNTIYF.

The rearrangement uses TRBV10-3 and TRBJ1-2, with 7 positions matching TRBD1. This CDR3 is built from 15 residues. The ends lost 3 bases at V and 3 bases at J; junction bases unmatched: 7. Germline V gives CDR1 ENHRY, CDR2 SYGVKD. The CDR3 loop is CAISDLQGTHYGYTF. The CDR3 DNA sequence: TGTGCCATCAGTGACCTACAGGGGACTCACTATGGCTACACCTTC.

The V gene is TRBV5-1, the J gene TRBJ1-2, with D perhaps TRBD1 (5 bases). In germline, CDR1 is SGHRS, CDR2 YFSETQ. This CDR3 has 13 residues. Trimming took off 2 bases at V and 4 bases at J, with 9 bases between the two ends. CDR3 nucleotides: TGCGCCAGCAGCTTAGGGGCAACCTATGGCTACACCTTC. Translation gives CASSLGATYGYTF.

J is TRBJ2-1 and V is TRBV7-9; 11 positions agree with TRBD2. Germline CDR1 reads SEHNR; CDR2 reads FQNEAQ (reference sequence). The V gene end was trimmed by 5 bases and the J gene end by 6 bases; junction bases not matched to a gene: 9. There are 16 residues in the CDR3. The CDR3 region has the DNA TGTGCCAGCAGCGTCCTCACTAGCGGGAGAGTCAATGAGCAGTTCTTC. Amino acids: CASSVLTSGRVNEQFF.

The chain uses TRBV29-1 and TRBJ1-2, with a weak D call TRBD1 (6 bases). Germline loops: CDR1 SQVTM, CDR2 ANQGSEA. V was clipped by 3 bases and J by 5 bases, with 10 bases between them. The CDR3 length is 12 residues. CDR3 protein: CSVDERGYGYTF. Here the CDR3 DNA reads TGCAGCGTTGATGAAAGGGGGTATGGCTACACCTTC.

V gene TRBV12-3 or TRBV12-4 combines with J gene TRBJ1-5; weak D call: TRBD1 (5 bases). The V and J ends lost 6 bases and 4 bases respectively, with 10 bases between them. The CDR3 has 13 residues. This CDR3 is CASRHDSNQPQHF. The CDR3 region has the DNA TGTGCCAGCAGACACGACAGTAATCAGCCCCAGCATTTT.